The TCR beta chain under discussion was sequenced for a study of early T cells in non-severe SARS-CoV-2 infection. General study results and limits: Private and CD4 specificities were missed by VDJdb matching, which favored anti-spike CD8 responses.

This clonotype was seen ten or more times. Its matching antigen is unknown. With 5 bases clipped from V and 8 bases from J, the junction kept 14 bases outside the gene matches. There are 17 residues in the CDR3. The germline V gene encodes CDR1 SGHTA and CDR2 FQGNSA. MiXCR, run by TCRdb on the 5' RACE reads, gives a single entry per CDR3 protein. The repertoire holds about 48,000 distinct CDR3 sequences, with about 10% as singletons. The sample consisted of whole blood. The gene calls are TRBV7-2 and TRBJ2-1, with TRBD2 identical over 11 bases. This clonotype was sampled from an adult who was a healthcare worker with PCR-confirmed SARS-CoV-2 infection or an uninfected control (not recorded which). The DNA for the CDR3 is TGTGCCAGCAGCCTAAAGGCGGTAGCGGGAGGGCCGTATGAGCAGTTCTTC. This gives the protein CASSLKAVAGGPYEQFF.